The 30 T cell receptor beta chains below were found in one sample sequenced in a study of shared T cell receptors in the human thymus. Assay used: immunoSEQ multiplex PCR; TCRdb lists only in-frame clones, some missing. Of 700,000 or so clones in the sample, approximately 85% were seen once. A further study also used this sample, focusing on human thymus T cells.

The specimen sequenced was thymocytes. Source of these receptors: a girl in the first two years of life with a congenital heart defect.

This clone was counted a few times. The chain links TRBV5-1 to TRBJ1-3; perhaps TRBD1 as D (5 bases). The CDR3 has 14 residues. Germline CDR1 is SGHRS and CDR2 is YFSETQ. V shed 0 bases and J shed 7 bases, with 11 bases lying between them. The CDR3 loop is CASSLEAGSNTIYF. The CDR3 DNA follows: TGCGCCAGCAGCTTGGAGGCAGGGTCGAACACCATATATTTT.

The genes are TRBV5-1 and TRBJ1-1, with 10 bases aligning to TRBD1. Losses at the gene ends were 4 bases for V and 7 bases for J; bases not matched to a gene: 4. The CDR3 contains 13 residues. The germline gives CDR1 SGHRS, CDR2 YFSETQ. The chain's CDR3 is CASSRDRGLEAFF. CDR3 nucleotides: TGCGCCAGCAGCCGAGACAGGGGGCTTGAAGCTTTCTTT. Variable domain in full (rest from reference TRBV5-1 and TRBJ1-1): KAGVTQTPRYLIKTRGQQVTLSCSPISGHRSVSWYQQTPGQGLQFLFEYFSETQRNKGNFPGRFSGRQFSNSRSEMNVSTLELGDSALYLCASSRDRGLEAFFGQGTRLTVV.

V gene TRBV6-1 combines with J gene TRBJ1-1; no clear D. Trimming removed 7 bases at V and 6 bases at J, with 9 bases between. Looked up from germline, CDR1 is MNHNS and CDR2 is SASEGT. The CDR3 runs to 11 residues. CDR3: CASTLSAEAFF. The DNA of the CDR3 is TGTGCCAGCACCCTTTCCGCTGAAGCTTTCTTT.

The rearrangement links TRBV5-6 to TRBJ1-2, with D unresolved. CDR3 length equals 17 residues. V was cut by 2 bases and J by 1 base, with 18 bases left in between. Germline values: CDR1 SGHDT, CDR2 YYEEEE. CDR3 DNA: TGTGCCAGCAGCTTAAGTCGCGGGGAAGGTTATAACTATGGCTACACCTTC. This codes for CASSLSRGEGYNYGYTF.

J is TRBJ2-7 and V is TRBV27; perhaps TRBD1 as D (6 bases). The CDR3 extends over 15 amino acids. Germline assignment: CDR1 MNHEY and CDR2 SMNVEV (reference sequence). V was clipped by 6 bases and J by 3 bases, with 18 bases between them. CDR3 sequence: CASRGGTDRYYEQYF. In DNA form, the CDR3 reads TGTGCCAGCAGAGGTGGGACCGACAGGTACTACGAGCAGTACTTC.

The chain combines TRBV10-2 with TRBJ1-2, with D hard to call. This CDR3 region has 13 residues. Germline loops: CDR1 WSHSY, CDR2 SAAADI. Trimming removed 4 bases at V and 3 bases at J, with 9 bases between. This chain's CDR3 is CASSAETYYGYTF. CDR3 bases: TGCGCCAGCAGTGCCGAGACATACTATGGCTACACCTTC.

The chain is built from TRBV4-3 and TRBJ2-7; 7 positions agree with TRBD1. Trimming at V came to 2 bases and at J to 7 bases, leaving 14 bases not matched to a gene. Germline CDR1 is LGHNA and CDR2 is YSLEER. The CDR3 sequence is 16 residues long. In nucleotides, the CDR3 is TGCGCCAGCAGCCAAAGAACAGGGGCTGGGTTGTGGGAGCAGTACTTC. It translates to CASSQRTGAGLWEQYF.

The V and J genes are TRBV6-4 and TRBJ2-3, with D hard to call. The CDR3 runs to 14 residues. Germline V gene lookup returns CDR1 MRHNA and CDR2 SNTAGT. Trimming shortened V by 2 bases and J by 8 bases, and 14 bases separated the two germline ends. Written as DNA, the CDR3 is TGTGCCAGCAGTGACGACCGGAGTAGTGGTACGCAGTATTTT. This codes for CASSDDRSSGTQYF.

This CDR3 is CASRSGRWGEAFF. The CDR3 DNA follows: TGTGCCAGCAGGTCAGGGCGATGGGGTGAAGCTTTCTTT. This rearrangement joins TRBV6-5 to TRBJ1-1, with D perhaps matching TRBD1 (5 bases). Germline assignment: CDR1 MNHEY and CDR2 SVGAGI. CDR3 length: 13 residues. V was cut by 6 bases and J by 7 bases, with 15 bases left in between.

The rearrangement links TRBV7-9 to TRBJ1-5; D is undetermined. The V and J ends lost 1 base and 5 bases respectively, with 12 bases between them. CDR3 length: 15 residues. CDR1 and CDR2 from the germline V gene are SEHNR and FQNEAQ (reference sequence). The CDR3 nucleotides read TGTGCCAGCAGCTTAGACATTATCCCGCATCAGCCCCAGCATTTT. Translation: CASSLDIIPHQPQHF.

CDR3 region: CASSSQGDSGNTIYF. CDR3 in DNA: TGTGCCAGCAGCTCACAGGGGGACTCTGGAAACACCATATATTTT. The chain carries TRBV7-9 and TRBJ1-3; TRBD1 matches 8 bases. V trimming: 4 bases; J trimming: 0 bases; junction bases outside the gene matches: 2. The CDR3 loop spans 15 amino acids. Looked up from germline, CDR1 is SEHNR and CDR2 is FQNEAQ (reference sequence).

The chain has TRBV29-1 and TRBJ2-3; 9 nucleotides agree with TRBD2. The CDR3 covers 17 residues. V gave up 2 bases and J gave up 2 bases; unmatched junction bases: 11. Germline V gene data show CDR1 as SQVTM and CDR2 as ANQGSEA. The CDR3 nucleotides read TGCAGCGTTGAAACCCGTCGACTAGCGGTGTCCACAGATACGCAGTATTTT. As protein: CSVETRRLAVSTDTQYF.

The chain is built from TRBV6-6 and TRBJ1-2; D gene ambiguous. The CDR3 extends over 14 amino acids. The germline V and J ends were trimmed by 2 bases and 5 bases, with 12 bases remaining between them. The germline V gene encodes CDR1 MNHNY and CDR2 SVGAGI (reference sequence). The CDR3 reads CASSYPQASYGYTF. The DNA of the CDR3 is TGTGCCAGCAGTTACCCCCAAGCATCGTATGGCTACACCTTC.

The chain uses TRBV6-5 and TRBJ1-6, with D maybe TRBD1 (6 bases). The V end was cut by 2 bases, the J end by 7 bases, with 9 bases between. Germline assignment: CDR1 MNHEY and CDR2 SVGAGI. The CDR3 is made up of 14 amino acids. As DNA, the CDR3 is TGTGCCAGCAGTTACAGGGGGTACAATTCACCCCTCCACTTT. It codes for CASSYRGYNSPLHF.

The V and J genes are TRBV6-1 and TRBJ1-6; D not certain. Germline V gene lookup returns CDR1 MNHNS and CDR2 SASEGT. Trimming stripped 4 bases from V and 3 bases from J, with 19 bases between. The CDR3 loop spans 18 amino acids. Written as DNA, the CDR3 is TGTGCCAGCAGTGGTGGTATGAGTGGCAGACTCTATAATTCACCCCTCCACTTT. Its translation: CASSGGMSGRLYNSPLHF.

The chain combines TRBV27 with TRBJ2-5; 7 bases agree with TRBD1. The germline CDR1 and CDR2 sequences are MNHEY and SMNVEV (reference sequence). V was clipped by 7 bases and J by 6 bases; unmatched bases: 11. The CDR3 covers 14 residues. CDR3 sequence: CASTTTGPSQTQYF. CDR3 DNA: TGTGCCAGCACTACGACAGGGCCCTCACAGACCCAGTACTTC.

The gene calls are TRBV4-1 and TRBJ2-1; a possible D gene is TRBD2 (6 bases). The CDR3 has 16 amino acids. From germline, CDR1 is MGHRA and CDR2 YSYEKL. The V gene lost 1 base and the J gene lost 3 bases, with 13 bases spanning the gap. The CDR3 reads CASSQVTSSRYNEQFF. CDR3 DNA sequence: TGCGCCAGCAGCCAAGTTACTAGCAGTCGCTACAATGAGCAGTTCTTC.

The chain carries TRBV5-8 and TRBJ1-4, with D perhaps matching TRBD1 (5 bases). The germline gives CDR1 SGHTS, CDR2 YDEGEE. The ends were cut back, 4 bases at V and 7 bases at J, with 20 bases in the middle. The CDR3 covers 16 residues. The CDR3 DNA is TGTGCCAGCAGCCGCAACCGAGGGCGGAGGGGTGAAAAACTGTTTTTT. It encodes CASSRNRGRRGEKLFF.

In this sample, this clone turned up a few times. This chain joins TRBV5-1 and TRBJ2-7; TRBD1 matches at 7 bases. Germline CDR1 is SGHRS and CDR2 is YFSETQ. V lost 4 bases and J lost 2; bases outside the gene matches: 15. The CDR3 is 17 amino acids. CDR3 sequence reads: CASSPGDPGQMAYEQYF. CDR3 nucleotide sequence: TGCGCCAGCAGCCCAGGGGACCCGGGACAGATGGCCTACGAGCAGTACTTC.

The chain is built from TRBV11-3 and TRBJ2-3; 8 bases are shared with TRBD1. CDR3 size: 16 residues. Germline V gives CDR1 SGHNT, CDR2 YENEEA. V gave up 5 bases and J gave up 1 base; unmatched junction bases: 8. DNA for the CDR3: TGTGCCAGCAGCGCTCAGGGGGCGATGGGCACAGATACGCAGTATTTT. The encoded protein is CASSAQGAMGTDTQYF.

The chain links TRBV6-5 to TRBJ1-2; a weak D match, TRBD1 (6 bases). CDR1 is MNHEY, CDR2 SVGAGI, per germline. Trimming cost V 6 bases and J 8 bases, with 16 bases left between them. The CDR3 runs to 13 residues. This chain's CDR3 is CASSKTTGSGYTF. The CDR3 coding sequence is TGTGCCAGCAGCAAAACCACAGGGTCAGGCTACACCTTC.

This chain links TRBV11-2 with TRBJ1-2, with 10 bases identical to TRBD1. V gave up 5 bases and J gave up 8 bases; unmatched junction bases: 20. The length of the CDR3 is 18 residues. The V gene's germline CDR1 is SGHAT and CDR2 FQNNGV. The CDR3 here is CASSPGTGDLTPVGGYTF. The CDR3 DNA is TGTGCCAGCAGCCCCGGGACAGGGGACCTCACTCCCGTTGGGGGCTACACCTTC.

This sequence joins TRBV27 and TRBJ1-2, with 8 bases that match TRBD1. The CDR3 length is 13 residues. The germline gives CDR1 MNHEY, CDR2 SMNVEV (reference sequence). J was trimmed by 8 bases and V by 5 bases; bases with no gene match: 7. DNA for the CDR3: TGTGCCAGCAGTCCCCGCAGGGGGCTCGGCTACACCTTC. Protein: CASSPRRGLGYTF.

The V gene is TRBV30, the J gene TRBJ1-1, with TRBD1 matching over 11 bases. CDR3 size: 15 residues. V gave up 5 bases and J gave up 1 base; unmatched junction bases: 6. Germline CDR1 GTSNPN, CDR2 SVGIG (reference sequence). Here the CDR3 reads CAWGKGTGGNTEAFF. CDR3 DNA sequence: TGTGCCTGGGGGAAGGGGACAGGGGGGAACACTGAAGCTTTCTTT. Variable domain in full (rest from reference TRBV30 and TRBJ1-1): SQTIHQWPATLVQPVGSPLSLECTVEGTSNPNLYWYRQAAGRGLQLLFYSVGIGQISSEVPQNLSASRPQDRQFILSSKKLLLSDSGFYLCAWGKGTGGNTEAFFGQGTRLTVV.

V and J are TRBV4-3 and TRBJ2-7; weak D call: TRBD1 (6 bases). The length of the CDR3 is 13 residues. The V gene lost 2 bases and the J gene lost 10 bases, with 15 bases spanning the gap. Germline CDR1 and CDR2: LGHNA and YSLEER. The CDR3 nucleotides are TGCGCCAGCAGCCAAAAAACAGGGATCCGTCAGTACTTC. This translates into CASSQKTGIRQYF.

V usage is TRBV14 and J usage is TRBJ2-1, with 9 positions matching TRBD1. Germline CDR1 and CDR2: SGHDN and FVKESK. CDR3 length equals 16 residues. The J segment lost 5 bases and the V segment lost 7 bases, leaving 12 bases of the junction unmatched. DNA for the CDR3: TGTGCCAGCAAAGTTGGGGGGACAGGGAACCACAATGAGCAGTTCTTC. Translated, it gives CASKVGGTGNHNEQFF.

As concerns this clone: Germline and junction disagree at one end, which may indicate a read error. The CDR3 DNA reads TGCGCCAGCAGCCTTTGGTCCCAATATGAAAGCTACCAGCAGTACTTC. Protein: CASSLWSQYESYQQYF. The V and J genes are TRBV5-1 and TRBJ2-7, with unresolved D. Germline lookup yields CDR1 SGHRS and CDR2 YFSETQ. The CDR3 consists of 16 residues.

This sequence joins TRBV4-1 and TRBJ2-3, with 10 bases identical to TRBD2. CDR1 is MGHRA, CDR2 YSYEKL, per germline. The ends lost 6 bases at V and 6 bases at J; junction bases unmatched: 12. The CDR3 runs 16 residues. DNA for the CDR3: TGCGCCAGCAGTCTACCGGGACTAGCGAGTTTGGATACGCAGTATTTT. Its translation is CASSLPGLASLDTQYF.

This clone was found once. An end of the junction does not agree with germline; a read error may underlie this. The J gene is TRBJ2-2, the V gene TRBV7-7, with 10 nucleotides matching TRBD2. The length of the CDR3 is 15 residues. Germline V CDR1 and CDR2: SSHAT, FNYEAQ (reference sequence). The CDR3 protein is CASSPLAGRTGELFF. CDR3 coding DNA: TGTGCTAGCAGCCCACTAGCGGGGAGGACCGGGGAGCTGTTTTTT.

This clone turned up a few times. The chain combines TRBV6-1 with TRBJ1-1, with TRBD1 as a possible D gene (5 bases). This CDR3 has 16 residues. V shed 4 bases and J shed 3 bases, with 18 bases lying between them. Germline assignment: CDR1 MNHNS and CDR2 SASEGT. The CDR3 loop reads CASSAPAGQLDTEAFF. The CDR3 nucleotides are TGTGCCAGCAGTGCCCCGGCAGGGCAGTTGGACACTGAAGCTTTCTTT.